This entry features one TCR beta chain sequence. What antigen it recognizes has not been identified. One base away there is no much larger clone; base qualities are not given. Relative to germline, V is missing 3 bases and J is missing 10 bases, with 14 bases of the junction outside any gene match. Including cysteine and phenylalanine, the CDR3 has 16 amino acids. Only the CDR3 part of the read is kept: 48 bases, read in frame from the first base. This sample is drawn from a study of blood T cells in healthy people across ages (dated by TCRdb to between 2015 and 2017). Notes on the research overall: In model experiments, template switching captured about one uniquely barcoded TCR beta cDNA molecule for every two T cells. Donors of different ages were randomly distributed across sequencing lanes to avoid experimental bias. Age-related changes in TCR beta repertoire diversity were measured in the study by deep sequencing normalized with unique cDNA molecular identifiers. The donors were divided into four age groups: young (average about 15 years), middle-aged (roughly 42), aged (under 70) and long-lived (around 87). Two additional independent replicas of 1 million unique cDNA reads from the same blood draw were analyzed for two donors (one aged 18 to 30 and one aged 80 or older). What the research found in general, with its limitations: Bulk unsorted PBMC profiling prevented conclusive comparison of naive and antigen-experienced compartments. Compared with the aged group, the long-lived group had more naive CD4+ T cells, fewer expanded clones and increased TCR diversity, suggesting age selection. Estimates of total diversity based on one million sequenced T cells were considered lower bounds and underestimates. Observed TCR beta diversity correlated strongly with the percentage of naive T cells measured by flow cytometry. Because the CMV infection status of the donors was unknown, age-related changes in expanded clonotypes may potentially have been confounded. Observed TCR beta diversity per million T cells fell roughly linearly with age, and a significant reduction was already apparent by age about 36.

Receptor amplification or capture employed 5' RACE. Data came from an Illumina HiSeq 2500. A second PCR of roughly 6 to 11 cycles was performed with a sample-barcoded 5' primer and a J-beta primer mix. A unique molecular identifier was introduced onto each TCR beta cDNA molecule by a template-switch 5' adaptor carrying 12 random nucleotides. Each sample yielded at least 2.5 million CDR3-containing paired-end reads. First-strand cDNA synthesis was performed from all RNA using the Mint cDNA synthesis kit, with priming by a TRBC-specific oligonucleotide. After uracil-DNA glycosylase treatment, a first 18-cycle PCR used universal primers M1SS and BC2_uni_R on all cDNA. As for the authors' bioinformatics: For normalization, 1 million high-quality reads were randomly selected from each sample, with every read carrying a distinct molecular identifier. Instead of being binned into consensus sequences, reads that shared molecular identifiers were thrown out. MiTCR, with a Q25 quality threshold and the strictest error-elimination algorithm, was used for CDR3 identification, clonotype clustering and error correction. A nonparametric unseen species model using Euler transformation provided a lower-bound estimate of total TCR beta diversity. TCRdb applied fastp at Q25 and MiXCR to the public reads, then kept only in-frame beta chains. CDR3 protein duplicates are merged, each entry listing the most common genes and DNA. The V and J calls shown here were made by TCRdb, not taken from the authors' results. The sample profile shows about 380,000 distinct CDR3 sequences; 52% of them were found once. Together, the top ten hold about 54% of the sample.

Donors were 30 to 45 systemically healthy Caucasian individuals from Russia aged roughly 6 to 90 years. Each donor gave 8 to 10 milliliters of peripheral blood, drawn into EDTA-treated Vacutainer tubes. Ficoll-Paque density-gradient centrifugation was used to isolate PBMCs, with at least 7 million obtained per sample. Total RNA, at least 6 micrograms per sample, was extracted from PBMCs with Trizol reagent. The percentages of naive CD45RAhigh/CD27high T cells were determined by flow cytometry on a PBMC aliquot from every donor. The sequenced sample consisted of blood. Rearrangement joined TRBV12-3 or TRBV12-4 to TRBJ2-1, and TRBD2 aligns with 8 junction nucleotides. The receptor's source is a man aged 60 to 69 in good health. The sequenced DNA: TGTGCCAGCAGTTTTCTTCGGGGGGGCGCCTTACGGGAGCAGTTCTTC. It translates to CASSFLRGGALREQFF.